This TCR beta chain was identified during a study of shared clonotypes between healthy human individuals. This clone was seen once. Germline V CDR1 and CDR2: LGHNA, YSLEER. The CDR3 consists of 16 residues. V was shortened by 0 bases and J by 4 bases, with 15 bases between the two germline ends. The genomic DNA of each subset was split evenly across several immunoSEQ plates. Repertoires were generated with immunoSEQ multiplex PCR, while TCRdb's copy carries only in-frame clones and drops some. The sample includes about 510,000 clones, approximately 79% of them seen just once. Sequencing was performed on PBMCs. The source is a woman aged 40 to 55 in good health. Some clones in this sample may be carry-over from other donors' samples. The V call is TRBV4-3, the J call TRBJ1-2; the D gene is possibly TRBD1 (5 bases). Written as DNA, the CDR3 is TGCGCCAGCAGCCAAGATCGGGGCAGGGTGGGCTATGGCTACACCTTC. It translates to CASSQDRGRVGYGYTF.